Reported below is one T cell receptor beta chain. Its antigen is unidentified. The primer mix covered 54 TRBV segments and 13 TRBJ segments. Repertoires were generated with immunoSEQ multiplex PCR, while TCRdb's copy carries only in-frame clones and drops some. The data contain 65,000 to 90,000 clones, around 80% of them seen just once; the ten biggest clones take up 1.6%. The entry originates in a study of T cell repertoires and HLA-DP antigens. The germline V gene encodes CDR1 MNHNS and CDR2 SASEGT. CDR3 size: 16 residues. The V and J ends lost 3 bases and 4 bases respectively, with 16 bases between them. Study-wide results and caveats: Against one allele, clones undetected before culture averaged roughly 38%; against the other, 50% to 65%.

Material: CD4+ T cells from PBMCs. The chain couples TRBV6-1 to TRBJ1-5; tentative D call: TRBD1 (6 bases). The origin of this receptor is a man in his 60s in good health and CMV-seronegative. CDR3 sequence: CASSDKTGHPNQPQHF. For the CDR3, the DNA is TGTGCCAGCAGTGATAAAACGGGACACCCGAATCAGCCCCAGCATTTT.